Following are 26 T cell receptor beta chains from one sample sequenced in a study of lymphopenia after photon versus proton radiotherapy (dated by TCRdb to between 2019 and 2020). Libraries were made using the immunoSEQ multiplex PCR assay. What TCRdb holds here is the immuneACCESS table cut down to in-frame rearrangements. Part of the clones is not present; checked against another copy, under half of the missing clones reflect an unresolved V gene, and the others are unexplained. Within this sample are some 45,000 clones, with approximately 83% of them counted one time only. The top ten constitute over 20% of the sample. The material was peripheral blood, obtained from a patient treated with proton-based radiotherapy. Receptors were obtained from an older woman with pancreatic cancer.

The chain uses TRBV11-3 and TRBJ2-3, with D unclear. Trimming removed 3 bases from V and 11 bases from J, with 12 bases in between. CDR3 length: 12 residues. In germline, CDR1 is SGHNT, CDR2 YENEEA. The CDR3 reads CASSFRRWGQYF. The CDR3 DNA is TGTGCCAGCAGCTTCCGACGGTGGGGGCAGTATTTT.

Concerning this clone: A read error may explain this, as a much larger clone is one base away. The chain is built from TRBV28 and TRBJ1-2, with TRBD1 as a possible D gene (6 bases). The CDR3 has 17 amino acids. Trimming stripped 5 bases from V and 0 bases from J, with 19 bases between. The germline V gene has CDR1 MDHEN and CDR2 SYDVKM. As DNA, the CDR3 is TGTGCCAGCAGTCCCATCGTCGGGGGACACCCTAACTATGGCTACACCTTC. It codes for CASSPIVGGHPNYGYTF.

This rearrangement joins TRBV15 to TRBJ1-1; D remains unclear. CDR1 and CDR2 (germline): LNHNV, YYDKDF (reference sequence). The CDR3 is 13 residues long. V was trimmed by 5 bases and J by 4 bases, leaving 11 bases between them. CDR3 DNA: TGTGCCACCAGCTCCGGCAGCGGCACTGAAGCTTTCTTT. Protein product: CATSSGSGTEAFF. The variable domain in full, with the rest retrieved from reference TRBV15 and TRBJ1-1, is DAMVIQNPRYQVTQFGKPVTLSCSQTLNHNVMYWYQQKSSQAPKLLFHYYDKDFNNEADTPDNFQSRRPNTSFCFLDIRSPGLGDTAMYLCATSSGSGTEAFFGQGTRLTVV.

The chain combines TRBV18 with TRBJ2-3; D ambiguous. The CDR3 contains 17 residues. V gave up 1 base and J gave up 5 bases, with 19 bases separating them. Germline V gene sequence: CDR1 KGHSH, CDR2 LQKENI. The CDR3 DNA follows: TGTGCCAGCTCACCACTAGTCGCCGGGCCCTCGGGAGATACGCAGTATTTT. It is translated as CASSPLVAGPSGDTQYF.

The genes are TRBV6-1 and TRBJ2-7; D uncertain. Germline values: CDR1 MNHNS, CDR2 SASEGT. Deletions cut 5 bases from V and 2 bases from J, with 10 bases between. The CDR3 loop spans 13 amino acids. This CDR3 is CASSSLATYEQYF. Here the CDR3 DNA reads TGTGCCAGCAGTTCTCTGGCGACCTACGAGCAGTACTTC.

The chain employs TRBV28 and TRBJ2-1, with D perhaps matching TRBD1 (5 bases). Germline V CDR1 and CDR2: MDHEN, SYDVKM. This CDR3 contains 15 residues. The V gene lost 1 base and the J gene lost 5 bases, with 12 bases spanning the gap. The CDR3 protein is CASSLLGRVNNEQFF. In nucleotides, the CDR3 is TGTGCCAGCAGTTTATTAGGCAGGGTTAACAATGAGCAGTTCTTC.

The chain couples TRBV6-4 to TRBJ2-1; D is uncertain. Germline loops: CDR1 MRHNA, CDR2 SNTAGT. The CDR3 covers 13 residues. The V and J ends lost 8 bases and 2 bases respectively, with 10 bases between them. The CDR3 bases are TGTGCCAGCGGTAACGGACCCTACAATGAGCAGTTCTTC. Protein sequence: CASGNGPYNEQFF.

V gene TRBV28 combines with J gene TRBJ2-7; D could derive from TRBD1 or TRBD2 (5 bases each). The germline V and J ends were trimmed by 5 bases and 4 bases, with 12 bases remaining between them. The CDR3 runs 13 residues. CDR1 and CDR2 (germline): MDHEN, SYDVKM. The CDR3 loop reads CASSGRGRYEQYF. The DNA of the CDR3 is TGTGCCAGCAGTGGACGGGGACGATACGAGCAGTACTTC. The entire variable domain, with the rest obtained from reference TRBV28 and TRBJ2-7, is as follows: DVKVTQSSRYLVKRTGEKVFLECVQDMDHENMFWYRQDPGLGLRLIYFSYDVKMKEKGDIPEGYSVSREKKERFSLILESASTNQTSMYLCASSGRGRYEQYFGPGTRLTVT.

The chain employs TRBV11-2 and TRBJ2-3; D may be TRBD1 or TRBD2 (5 bases each). The CDR3 contains 16 residues. Deletions cut 4 bases from V and 2 bases from J, with 16 bases between. Germline V lookup: CDR1 SGHAT, CDR2 FQNNGV. In DNA, the CDR3 is TGTGCCAGCAGCTCTCTACGGGGACGGACCACAGATACGCAGTATTTT. Amino acid sequence: CASSSLRGRTTDTQYF.

As DNA, the CDR3 is TGTGCCACCCGTTTGACCTCTGGAAACACCATATATTTT. It translates to CATRLTSGNTIYF. The chain is built from TRBV15 and TRBJ1-3; D is uncertain. From germline, CDR1 is LNHNV and CDR2 YYDKDF (reference sequence). This CDR3 is built from 13 residues. V lost 8 bases to trimming and J lost 0 bases, with 8 bases between them.

This clone was seen only a few times. The chain is built from TRBV6-1 and TRBJ1-5; D is uncertain. V lost 0 bases and J 7 bases, leaving 10 bases between the germline ends. CDR1 and CDR2 from the germline V gene are MNHNS and SASEGT. The CDR3 has 14 residues. The CDR3: CASSEARVRQPQHF. The CDR3 DNA reads as TGTGCCAGCAGTGAAGCGCGGGTCCGACAGCCCCAGCATTTT.

The V gene is TRBV4-1, the J gene TRBJ2-5; 9 nucleotides match TRBD1. Germline CDR1 MGHRA, CDR2 YSYEKL. Trimming at V came to 2 bases and at J to 5 bases, leaving 6 bases not matched to a gene. The CDR3 is 15 residues long. As DNA, the CDR3 is TGCGCCAGCAGCCAAACCGGGACAGGGCGGGAGACCCAGTACTTC. Translating gives CASSQTGTGRETQYF.

Comments on this clone: One end of the junction is discordant with germline, which a read error may explain. The rearrangement links TRBV20-1 to TRBJ2-1; D is ambiguous. Per germline, CDR1 DFQATT and CDR2 SNEGSKA (reference sequence). The CDR3 runs 11 residues. The CDR3: CSARGNNEQFF. DNA of the CDR3: TGCAGTGCGAGAGGAAACAATGAGCAGTTCTTC.

The chain is built from TRBV23-1 and TRBJ2-7; D perhaps matches TRBD1 (6 bases). TRBV23-1 has ORF status, its function being uncertain. V lost 3 bases to trimming and J lost 7 bases, with 10 bases between them. This CDR3 is built from 12 residues. In DNA form, the CDR3 reads TGCGCCAGCAGTCATTACAGGGTTGAGCAGTACTTC. Translation gives CASSHYRVEQYF.

The rearrangement uses TRBV4-2 and TRBJ1-5; D is unresolved. Germline lookup yields CDR1 LGHNA and CDR2 YNFKEQ. Trimming cost V 1 base and J 0 bases, with 16 bases left between them. The CDR3 is 18 amino acids. CDR3: CASSQVARGGNSNQPQHF. CDR3 DNA sequence: TGTGCCAGCAGCCAAGTGGCCCGGGGAGGTAATAGCAATCAGCCCCAGCATTTT.

This chain uses TRBV7-9 with TRBJ1-4; 9 nucleotides agree with TRBD1. Trimming cost V 5 bases and J 6 bases; bases outside gene matches: 4. The CDR3 totals 14 residues. In germline, CDR1 is SEHNR, CDR2 FQNEAQ (reference sequence). Here the CDR3 reads CASSTWTGDEKLFF. The CDR3, as DNA: TGTGCCAGCAGCACCTGGACAGGGGATGAAAAACTGTTTTTT.

This clone was detected only once. Here the CDR3 reads CASSVRTGGNSPLHF. CDR3 DNA sequence: TGTGCCAGCAGCGTCAGGACAGGGGGAAATTCACCCCTCCACTTT. The chain combines TRBV9 with TRBJ1-6; 10 nucleotides agree with TRBD1. Unmatched junction bases numbered 3, after V lost 2 bases and J lost 7 bases. CDR1 and CDR2 (germline): SGDLS, YYNGEE. This CDR3 spans 15 amino acids.

The chain uses TRBV14 and TRBJ2-7, with no clear D. Germline V gives CDR1 SGHDN, CDR2 FVKESK. The CDR3 runs 14 residues. V dropped 1 base and J dropped 3 bases, with 10 bases sitting between them. The CDR3 loop is CASSQVLSSYEQYF. Written as DNA, the CDR3 is TGTGCCAGCAGCCAAGTGCTCTCAAGCTACGAGCAGTACTTC.

The chain links TRBV7-3 to TRBJ2-2; D perhaps matches TRBD1 (5 bases). Germline loops: CDR1 SGHTA, CDR2 FQGTGA. This CDR3 spans 14 amino acids. The V end lost 4 bases, the J end lost 6 bases, and 12 bases lay between the germline ends. The CDR3, as DNA: TGTGCCAGCAGCTCTCAATCAGGGTCCGGGGAGCTGTTTTTT. As protein: CASSSQSGSGELFF.

The V and J genes are TRBV9 and TRBJ2-1; TRBD2 matches 8 bases. The CDR3 has 17 residues. With V trimmed by 0 bases and J by 6 bases, 11 bases remained unmatched. Germline V gene lookup returns CDR1 SGDLS and CDR2 YYNGEE. CDR3 sequence: CASSVGPMFGTSNEQFF. In DNA form, the CDR3 reads TGTGCCAGCAGCGTAGGCCCGATGTTCGGGACTAGCAATGAGCAGTTCTTC.

The rearrangement uses TRBV5-1 and TRBJ2-5; 12 nucleotides align to TRBD2. There are 15 residues in the CDR3. Germline V gives CDR1 SGHRS, CDR2 YFSETQ. V shed 4 bases and J 4 bases; nucleotides not matched to a gene: 5. This CDR3 reads CASSAPGLAGETQYF. CDR3 nucleotide sequence: TGCGCCAGCAGCGCACCGGGACTAGCGGGAGAGACCCAGTACTTC.

The chain has TRBV28 and TRBJ1-5, with D hard to call. The CDR3 extends over 14 amino acids. V gave up 8 bases and J gave up 6 bases, with 17 bases separating them. Looked up from germline, CDR1 is MDHEN and CDR2 is SYDVKM. The CDR3 here is CASQSGGRVQPQHF. In DNA, the CDR3 is TGTGCCAGCCAGAGTGGAGGGAGGGTTCAGCCCCAGCATTTT.

V is TRBV27 and J is TRBJ1-4; D is unresolved. Germline V gene data show CDR1 as MNHEY and CDR2 as SMNVEV (reference sequence). This CDR3 has 13 residues. The V and J ends lost 0 bases and 5 bases respectively, with 4 bases between them. The CDR3 nucleotides are TGTGCCAGCAGTTTATCAGGGAATGAAAAACTGTTTTTT. Amino acids: CASSLSGNEKLFF.

The chain combines TRBV11-3 with TRBJ1-1; 8 positions match TRBD1. The CDR3 is made up of 13 amino acids. Per germline, CDR1 SGHNT and CDR2 YENEEA. With 7 bases clipped from V and 6 bases from J, the junction kept 7 bases outside the gene matches. The CDR3 DNA sequence: TGTGCCAGCATTGGGGGGACAGGCGCTGAAGCTTTCTTT. Protein product: CASIGGTGAEAFF.

This clone was observed a single time. This rearrangement joins TRBV7-3 to TRBJ1-6; D uncertain. The CDR3 length is 16 residues. Trimming took 1 base from V and 0 from J, leaving 7 bases between them. Germline V lookup: CDR1 SGHTA, CDR2 FQGTGA. CDR3 residues: CASSLIGSSYNSPLHF. CDR3 coding DNA: TGTGCCAGCAGCTTAATCGGCAGCTCCTATAATTCACCCCTCCACTTT.

This sequence joins TRBV6-6 and TRBJ1-6; D possibly corresponds to TRBD1 (5 bases). CDR3 length: 13 residues. V was pared by 4 bases and J by 7 bases, with 8 bases between. Germline loops: CDR1 MNHNY, CDR2 SVGAGI (reference sequence). The CDR3, as DNA: TGTGCCAGCAGTTCGGACATAAATTCACCCCTCCACTTT. It codes for CASSSDINSPLHF.